This T cell receptor (beta chain) was profiled in a study of OX40 agonist ivuxolimab in advanced cancers. About the research overall: Given to patients was ivuxolimab, an agonistic anti-OX40 (CD134) antibody. Prior therapy, whether anti-PD-1, anti-PD-L1 or anti-CTLA-4, was allowed, and roughly 44% had some.

Comments on this clone: As yet, its antigen is unknown.

The table came from immunoSEQ multiplex PCR; TCRdb's copy has only in-frame clones and leaves some out. Of almost 70,000 clones listed, around 87% are singletons. General observations from the study: Average numbers of expanded clones were greater in CD8+ T cells than in CD4+. CD4+ and CD8+ T cells in blood underwent clonal expansion by week 6 at 0.1 to 3.0 mg/kg.

The germline gives CDR1 SGHVS, CDR2 FNYEAQ. J lost 2 bases, V lost 4 bases, and 5 bases had no gene match. CDR3 length equals 17 residues. Sequences were derived from CD4+ or CD8+ T cells sorted from blood, sampled in a trial of the OX40 agonist ivuxolimab. The chain couples TRBV7-6 to TRBJ2-6, with 10 bases identical to TRBD1. This TCR came from an adult with an advanced solid tumor such as melanoma, head and neck, liver or kidney cancer. CDR3 sequence reads: CASSSRQGAPGANVLTF. The CDR3 region has the DNA TGTGCCAGCAGCTCCCGACAGGGGGCGCCTGGGGCCAACGTCCTGACTTTC. The full variable domain, completed using reference TRBV7-6 and TRBJ2-6, is GAGVSQSPRYKVTKRGQDVALRCDPISGHVSLYWYRQALGQGPEFLTYFNYEAQQDKSGLPNDRFSAERPEGSISTLTIQRTEQRDSAMYRCASSSRQGAPGANVLTFGAGSRLTVL.